These T cell receptor beta chains were read from a single sample in a study of T cells in Graves' hyperthyroidism and ophthalmopathy. TCRdb re-called the multiplex PCR reads through MiXCR, storing one row per CDR3 protein. This repertoire shows 600,000 to 850,000 distinct CDR3 sequences, roughly a sixth found once; its top ten account for 16%. The source material was blood. These receptors were taken from a woman in her forties or fifties with Graves' hyperthyroidism that later progressed to Graves' ophthalmopathy. Each CDR3 is given with its conserved first and last residue. The order of the fields is V gene, J gene, D gene, clone size, CDR3 protein, CDR3 DNA. A D gene is named only where the DNA matches it firmly. For some rows the clone size is stated as once, few or many, or as a class when expanded; others skip it.

>TRBV20-1|TRBJ2-7|.|many
CSARPWRGRNGQYF
TGCAGTGCTAGACCTTGGAGGGGACGGAACGGGCAGTACTTC
>TRBV3-1|TRBJ1-5|.|few
CASSVGAGVNQPQHF
TGTGCCAGCAGCGTAGGGGCAGGGGTTAATCAGCCCCAGCATTTT
>TRBV3-1|TRBJ2-5|TRBD1|few
CASSPGQGQEAQYF
TGTGCCAGCAGTCCGGGACAGGGCCAAGAGGCTCAGTACTTC
>TRBV12-3/TRBV12-4|TRBJ2-1|TRBD1|few
CASSPQGASYNEQFF
TGTGCCAGCAGTCCGCAGGGGGCATCATACAATGAGCAGTTCTTC
>TRBV2|TRBJ1-1|.|many
CASSEPPGAEAFF
TGTGCCAGCAGTGAACCACCGGGGGCTGAAGCTTTCTTT
>TRBV20-1|TRBJ2-7|TRBD1|many
CSARETGTGSYEQYF
TGCAGTGCTAGAGAAACCGGGACAGGCTCCTACGAGCAGTACTTC
>TRBV7-2|TRBJ2-1|TRBD1|.
CATSGRGPGYNEQFF
TGTGCCACATCGGGTAGGGGGCCGGGTTACAATGAGCAGTTCTTC
>TRBV7-2|TRBJ2-2|.|many
CASSLASGRPGAGELFF
TGTGCCAGCAGCTTAGCTTCGGGCCGGCCAGGGGCCGGGGAGCTGTTTTTT
>TRBV12-3/TRBV12-4|TRBJ1-4|.|many
CASSPRWPGRDEKLFF
TGTGCCAGCAGCCCTCGATGGCCAGGGCGGGACGAAAAACTGTTTTTT
>TRBV9|TRBJ2-1|TRBD2|.
CASSVAGLNNEQFF
TGTGCCAGCAGCGTAGCGGGACTAAACAATGAGCAGTTCTTC
>TRBV6-1|TRBJ2-5|.|many
CASSEWVAGLVVQETQYF
TGTGCCAGCAGTGAATGGGTGGCAGGGTTAGTGGTCCAAGAGACCCAGTACTTC
>TRBV12-3/TRBV12-4|TRBJ2-3|.|.
CASSSYRENTQYF
TGTGCCAGCAGTTCCTACAGGGAAAATACGCAGTATTTT
>TRBV29-1|TRBJ2-1|TRBD2|few
CSVKAGEQFF
TGCAGCGTAAAAGCGGGGGAGCAGTTCTTC
>TRBV4-1|TRBJ2-1|.|few
CASSQVSGSSSYNEQFF
TGCGCCAGCAGCCAAGTTTCGGGCTCGAGCTCCTACAATGAGCAGTTCTTC
>TRBV11-3|TRBJ1-6|.|.
CASSSRRDVGSPLHF
TGTGCCAGCAGCTCCCGCCGGGACGTAGGCTCACCCCTCCACTTT
>TRBV6-2/TRBV6-3|TRBJ2-3|.|.
CASKDYEISTQYF
TGTGCCAGCAAGGACTATGAGATATCTACGCAGTATTTT
>TRBV20-1|TRBJ1-4|.|.
CSASMDSSEKLFF
TGCAGTGCGTCGATGGATAGTAGTGAAAAACTGTTTTTT
>TRBV29-1|TRBJ2-7|.|few
CSARTQGGTYEQYF
TGCAGCGCTAGAACTCAGGGGGGGACCTACGAGCAGTACTTC
>TRBV3-1|TRBJ2-5|.|.
CASSQGQVETQYF
TGTGCCAGCAGCCAAGGGCAGGTCGAGACCCAGTACTTC
>TRBV5-1|TRBJ2-1|TRBD1|few
CASSLAGQGESPLRFF
TGCGCCAGCAGCTTGGCTGGGCAGGGGGAATCCCCCCTCCGGTTCTTC
>TRBV2|TRBJ1-6|TRBD1|.
CASSIKGQNSPLHF
TGTGCCAGCAGCATAAAGGGACAGAATTCACCCCTCCACTTT
>TRBV4-1|TRBJ1-5|.|.
CASSQLSGLQPQHF
TGCGCCAGCAGCCAACTATCGGGACTTCAGCCCCAGCATTTT
>TRBV3-1|TRBJ1-1|TRBD1|many
CASSQEWDSEAFF
TGTGCCAGCAGCCAAGAATGGGACAGTGAAGCTTTCTTT
>TRBV6-1|TRBJ1-2|.|.
CASSEVRGNYGYTF
TGTGCCAGCAGTGAAGTCCGGGGGAACTATGGCTACACCTTC
>TRBV20-1|TRBJ2-7|TRBD1|few
CSARGQGAQGYEQYF
TGCAGTGCTAGAGGTCAGGGGGCGCAAGGCTACGAGCAGTACTTC
>TRBV29-1|TRBJ2-5|.|.
CSGGEETQCF
TGCAGCGGGGGGGAGGAGACCCAGTGCTTC
>TRBV7-3|TRBJ2-3|TRBD2|many
CASSPLSGGAADTQYF
TGTGCCAGCAGCCCTCTTAGCGGGGGGGCAGCAGATACGCAGTATTTT
>TRBV6-5|TRBJ1-2|.|many
CASSYSQSALWDGYTF
TGTGCCAGCAGTTACTCGCAATCAGCCCTGTGGGATGGCTACACCTTC
>TRBV6-1|TRBJ1-1|.|many
CASSENTEAFF
TGTGCCAGCAGTGAGAACACTGAAGCTTTCTTT
>TRBV6-1|TRBJ1-5|.|.
CASSASRVGGNQPQHF
TGTGCCAGCAGCGCCAGTAGGGTAGGGGGCAATCAGCCCCAGCATTTT
>TRBV30|TRBJ1-6|.|many
CAWTRDGYNSPLHF
TGTGCCTGGACCCGGGACGGCTATAATTCACCCCTCCACTTT
>TRBV9|TRBJ1-2|TRBD1|.
CASSATTRNRGLVGYTF
TGTGCCAGCAGCGCGACGACAAGAAACAGGGGGCTTGTTGGCTACACCTTC
>TRBV19|TRBJ1-5|TRBD1|few
CASSDRGIIQPQHF
TGTGCCAGTAGTGACAGGGGGATTATTCAGCCCCAGCATTTT